Listed here are 27 T cell receptor beta chains from one sample, sequenced in a study of beta chain features in type 1 diabetes. All of the isolated RNA was reverse transcribed, so expressed TCRB transcripts were sequenced. Using immunoSEQ multiplex PCR, the repertoire was profiled, and TCRdb retains in-frame clones only, with some absent. This table has 250,000 to 400,000 clones, 12% to 15% appearing once. What was sequenced was central memory CD4+ T cells from blood. Receptors were obtained from a young man in good health.

The chain couples TRBV9 to TRBJ1-3, with 7 nucleotides matching TRBD1. V shed 4 bases, J shed 3 bases, and the junction held 7 bases outside the gene matches. The CDR3 sequence is 15 residues long. CDR1 SGDLS and CDR2 YYNGEE come from the germline V gene. In nucleotides, the CDR3 is TGTGCCAGCAGCCTTCGAGACAGGGATGGAAACACCATATATTTT. Amino acids: CASSLRDRDGNTIYF.

The chain uses TRBV4-2 and TRBJ2-5; a possible D gene is TRBD2 (5 bases). V was pared by 4 bases and J by 2 bases, with 20 bases between. The CDR3 consists of 17 residues. CDR1 and CDR2 (germline): LGHNA, YNFKEQ. In DNA, the CDR3 is TGTGCCAGCAGCCCCTATCCAAGCGGCGGGCAGCAAGAGACCCAGTACTTC. Amino acids: CASSPYPSGGQQETQYF.

This clone showed up just a few times. The CDR3 DNA reads as TGCGCCAGCAGCCCTTCCTCGGGGGTTGGGTCCTACAATGAGCAGTTCTTC. Translation gives CASSPSSGVGSYNEQFF. The genes are TRBV4-1 and TRBJ2-1; tentative D call: TRBD2 (6 bases). This CDR3 has 17 residues. V gave up 4 bases and J gave up 1 base, with 17 bases separating them. CDR1 and CDR2 (germline): MGHRA, YSYEKL.

This clone appeared a few times. The V and J genes are TRBV7-2 and TRBJ2-1, with TRBD2 matching 9 bases. Germline loops: CDR1 SGHTA, CDR2 FQGNSA. The V and J ends lost 11 bases and 9 bases, in that order; junction bases with no gene match: 8. The CDR3 runs 12 residues. For the CDR3, the DNA is TGTGCCGCGGGGGGGCCTACAAGTGAGCAGTTCTTC. Its protein product is CAAGGPTSEQFF.

The CDR3 coding sequence is TGCAGTGCTTTGCGAGGAAACACCATATATTTT. Translated: CSALRGNTIYF. V and J are TRBV20-1 and TRBJ1-3, with unresolved D. The germline gives CDR1 DFQATT, CDR2 SNEGSKA (reference sequence). Trimming removed 5 bases at V and 4 bases at J, with 6 bases between. This CDR3 is 11 amino acids long.

This clone was seen only a few times. The rearrangement uses TRBV7-9 and TRBJ1-1; D is undetermined. The CDR3 runs 14 residues. Germline CDR1 and CDR2: SEHNR and FQNEAQ (reference sequence). V was clipped by 1 base and J by 5 bases, with 11 bases between them. The CDR3 DNA sequence: TGTGCCAGCAGCTTAGGTTGGGCGATAACTGAAGCTTTCTTT. Its protein product is CASSLGWAITEAFF.

As for this clone: Other DNA sequences from this sample encode an identical CDR3 as well. The genes are TRBV7-2 and TRBJ2-2; D ambiguous. The V end lost 5 bases, the J end lost 2 bases, and 0 bases lay between the germline ends. The CDR3 loop spans 11 amino acids. Germline V gene lookup returns CDR1 SGHTA and CDR2 FQGNSA. This chain's CDR3 is CASSNTGELFF. The CDR3, as DNA: TGTGCCAGCAGCAACACCGGGGAGCTGTTTTTT.

The chain combines TRBV7-2 with TRBJ2-2; D is uncertain. In germline, CDR1 is SGHTA, CDR2 FQGNSA. The CDR3 is made up of 14 amino acids. V lost 6 bases and J 6 bases, leaving 14 bases between the germline ends. CDR3 sequence: CASRGRGRSGELFF. CDR3 DNA sequence: TGTGCCAGCAGGGGCCGTGGGCGGTCCGGGGAGCTGTTTTTT.

The genes are TRBV5-1 and TRBJ1-5, with D hard to call. The CDR3 is 13 amino acids. Trimming shortened V by 1 base and J by 5 bases, and 7 bases separated the two germline ends. Looked up from germline, CDR1 is SGHRS and CDR2 is YFSETQ. DNA for the CDR3: TGCGCCAGCAGCTTGAGGCCCGATCAGCCCCAGCATTTT. It is translated as CASSLRPDQPQHF.

The chain uses TRBV6-1 and TRBJ1-1; 9 bases agree with TRBD1. Germline loops: CDR1 MNHNS, CDR2 SASEGT. After removal of 6 bases from V and 6 bases from J, the junction contained 11 bases not matched to a gene. This CDR3 has 15 residues. Written as DNA, the CDR3 is TGTGCCAGCAGGGGCTCCGGGACAGGGAGCGCTGAAGCTTTCTTT. Protein product: CASRGSGTGSAEAFF.

The chain is built from TRBV6-5 and TRBJ1-1; D remains ambiguous. Germline CDR1 MNHEY, CDR2 SVGAGI. The CDR3 is made up of 15 amino acids. V was cut by 6 bases and J by 3 bases, with 17 bases left in between. This chain's CDR3 is CASSRGPRHYTEAFF. DNA for the CDR3: TGTGCCAGCAGCCGAGGGCCTCGGCATTACACTGAAGCTTTCTTT.

V usage is TRBV11-2 and J usage is TRBJ2-3, with D perhaps matching TRBD1 (5 bases). Germline V gene lookup returns CDR1 SGHAT and CDR2 FQNNGV. This CDR3 has 14 amino acids. V lost 3 bases to trimming and J lost 4 bases, with 11 bases between them. The CDR3 loop is CASSLDTAADTQYF. CDR3 nucleotides: TGTGCCAGCAGCTTGGACACCGCCGCAGATACGCAGTATTTT.

V is TRBV5-5 and J is TRBJ2-1; TRBD2 aligns across 8 bases. V was clipped by 4 bases and J by 8 bases; unmatched bases: 11. The length of the CDR3 is 15 residues. Germline lookup yields CDR1 SGHKS and CDR2 YYEKEE (reference sequence). In nucleotides, the CDR3 is TGTGCCAGCAGCGTGGTGGCGGGAGGTTTTGATGAGCAGTTCTTC. Encoded protein: CASSVVAGGFDEQFF. The entire variable domain, with the rest obtained from reference TRBV5-5 and TRBJ2-1, is as follows: DAGVTQSPTHLIKTRGQQVTLRCSPISGHKSVSWYQQVLGQGPQFIFQYYEKEERGRGNFPDRFSARQFPNYSSELNVNALLLGDSALYLCASSVVAGGFDEQFFGPGTRLTVL.

The V gene is TRBV20-1, the J gene TRBJ1-1, with D uncertain. This CDR3 has 11 residues. Germline CDR1 reads DFQATT; CDR2 reads SNEGSKA (reference sequence). CDR3 region: CRVVTNTEAFF. The DNA for the CDR3 is TGCAGAGTGGTAACGAACACTGAAGCTTTCTTT.

This clone came up a few times. The chain links TRBV7-8 to TRBJ2-1; D not resolved. From germline, CDR1 is SGHVS and CDR2 FQNEAQ. The CDR3 sequence is 15 residues long. The V end was cut by 1 base, the J end by 0 bases, with 7 bases between. DNA of the CDR3: TGTGCCAGCAGCTTAGTCGCTAGCTCCTACAATGAGCAGTTCTTC. Protein: CASSLVASSYNEQFF. The full variable domain, in which reference TRBV7-8 and TRBJ2-1 provide the parts outside the CDR3, is GAGVSQSPRYKVAKRGQDVALRCDPISGHVSLFWYQQALGQGPEFLTYFQNEAQLDKSGLPSDRFFAERPEGSVSTLKIQRTQQEDSAVYLCASSLVASSYNEQFFGPGTRLTVL.

The chain has TRBV11-2 and TRBJ1-4, with no clear D. Germline values: CDR1 SGHAT, CDR2 FQNNGV. This CDR3 is 15 amino acids long. V was shortened by 5 bases and J by 8 bases, with 18 bases between the two germline ends. The CDR3 loop is CASSGNLGVREKLFF. As DNA, the CDR3 is TGTGCCAGCAGCGGAAACCTTGGGGTGAGGGAAAAACTGTTTTTT.

This chain links TRBV7-9 with TRBJ2-3, with a possible D match to TRBD1 (5 bases). The germline V gene has CDR1 SEHNR and CDR2 FQNEAQ (reference sequence). This CDR3 comprises 12 residues. V was trimmed by 3 bases and J by 4 bases, leaving 5 bases between them. The CDR3: CASSFRADTQYF. The CDR3 DNA reads TGTGCCAGCAGCTTCAGGGCAGATACGCAGTATTTT.

V usage is TRBV2 and J usage is TRBJ1-4, with D unresolved. Trimming removed 4 bases from V and 8 bases from J, with 14 bases in between. This CDR3 is built from 14 residues. Per germline, CDR1 SNHLY and CDR2 FYNNEI. The CDR3 region has the DNA TGTGCCAGCAGTGGCGGCATTCGTATAGAAAAACTGTTTTTT. It translates to CASSGGIRIEKLFF.

In this sample, this clone turned up a few times. This sample also contains other DNA sequences that code for the same CDR3. The chain is built from TRBV11-2 and TRBJ2-2; D is uncertain. The CDR3 runs to 14 residues. Germline lookup yields CDR1 SGHAT and CDR2 FQNNGV. Trimming took 0 bases from V and 1 from J, leaving 3 bases between them. The CDR3 DNA sequence: TGTGCCAGCAGCTTAGATCAGAACACCGGGGAGCTGTTTTTT. Protein: CASSLDQNTGELFF.

This clone was seen more than once but under ten times. One end of the junction is discordant with germline, which a read error may explain. The chain employs TRBV7-7 and TRBJ2-7, with 11 bases that match TRBD2. Germline CDR1 reads SSHAT; CDR2 reads FNYEAQ (reference sequence). The CDR3 is made up of 15 amino acids. The CDR3 spells CASSHPSGGIYEQYF. For the CDR3, the DNA is TGCGCCAGCAGCCACCCTAGCGGGGGGATCTACGAGCAGTACTTC.

In its sample, this clone was seen a few times. The CDR3 sequence is CASSQDTWTLRGYTF. Written as DNA, the CDR3 is TGTGCCAGCAGCCAAGACACCTGGACACTCCGCGGCTACACCTTC. The chain carries TRBV14 and TRBJ1-2; possible D gene TRBD1, 5 bases. CDR3 size: 15 residues. Trimming pared 0 bases from V and 8 bases from J, leaving 16 bases between. CDR1 and CDR2 from the germline V gene are SGHDN and FVKESK.

This clone was seen ten or more times. The chain joins TRBV19 to TRBJ1-1; a weak D match, TRBD1 (5 bases). The V and J ends lost 6 bases and 5 bases respectively, with 16 bases between them. The CDR3 has 14 residues. Per the germline V gene, CDR1 is LNHDA and CDR2 is SQIVND (reference sequence). The DNA for the CDR3 is TGTGCCAGTAGATCAGGGAGTGCGGGAACTGAAGCTTTCTTT. It specifies CASRSGSAGTEAFF. Complete variable domain (other parts from reference TRBV19 and TRBJ1-1): DGGITQSPKYLFRKEGQNVTLSCEQNLNHDAMYWYRQDPGQGLRLIYYSQIVNDFQKGDIAEGYSVSREKKESFPLTVTSAQKNPTAFYLCASRSGSAGTEAFFGQGTRLTVV.

The V and J genes are TRBV7-2 and TRBJ2-5; TRBD2 matches at 7 bases. CDR1 is SGHTA and CDR2 is FQGNSA in the germline V gene. The V gene end was trimmed by 6 bases and the J gene end by 1 base; junction bases not matched to a gene: 11. The CDR3 spans 16 residues. DNA for the CDR3: TGTGCCAGCAGTCTTCTCAGATCGGGGGGCCAAGAGACCCAGTACTTC. Amino acid sequence: CASSLLRSGGQETQYF.

V usage is TRBV4-1 and J usage is TRBJ2-7, with D possibly TRBD2 on 7 matching bases. Trimming removed 0 bases at V and 7 bases at J, with 19 bases between. The CDR3 has 16 residues. Per germline, CDR1 MGHRA and CDR2 YSYEKL. CDR3 residues: CASSQDRRAGAWEQYF. CDR3 in DNA: TGCGCCAGCAGCCAAGATCGCCGGGCGGGGGCCTGGGAGCAGTACTTC.

In its sample, this clone was seen a few times. The chain is built from TRBV7-7 and TRBJ2-5; D possibly corresponds to TRBD2 (6 bases). The V and J ends lost 5 bases and 0 bases respectively, with 7 bases between them. CDR1 and CDR2 (germline): SSHAT, FNYEAQ (reference sequence). The CDR3 sequence is 13 residues long. CDR3 region: CASSRDYQETQYF. In DNA, the CDR3 is TGTGCCAGCAGCCGGGACTACCAAGAGACCCAGTACTTC. The entire variable domain, with the rest obtained from reference TRBV7-7 and TRBJ2-5, is as follows: GAGVSQSPRYKVTKRGQDVTLRCDPISSHATLYWYQQALGQGPEFLTYFNYEAQPDKSGLPSDRFSAERPEGSISTLTIQRTEQRDSAMYRCASSRDYQETQYFGPGTRLLVL.

This clone was detected only a few times. The gene calls are TRBV29-1 and TRBJ2-1; TRBD2 matches 12 bases. The CDR3 runs to 14 residues. Germline V CDR1 and CDR2: SQVTM, ANQGSEA. J was trimmed by 1 base and V by 6 bases; bases with no gene match: 1. As DNA, the CDR3 is TGCAGCGTGACTAGCGGGAGTTCCTACAATGAGCAGTTCTTC. Translation gives CSVTSGSSYNEQFF.

The rearrangement joins TRBV5-6 to TRBJ2-5; 11 bases map to TRBD1. This CDR3 contains 15 residues. V lost 4 bases to trimming and J lost 5 bases; unmatched junction nucleotides: 7. CDR1 is SGHDT and CDR2 is YYEEEE in the germline V gene. The CDR3: CASSPGTGGDETQYF. CDR3 in DNA: TGTGCCAGCAGCCCGGGGACAGGGGGTGATGAGACCCAGTACTTC.